This is a list of T cell receptor beta chains from one sample in a study of control samples from healthy donors and cancer patients. The method was immunoSEQ multiplex PCR; TCRdb's version includes in-frame clones alone and lacks a portion of them. This sample's clone table lists about 210,000 clones. Sequencing was carried out using blood. Receptors originate from a woman in her twenties or thirties in good health. Each CDR3 is given with its conserved first and last residue. Fields, in order: V gene, D gene, J gene, CDR3 protein, CDR3 DNA. A D gene is named only where the DNA matches it firmly.

V gene: TRBV14; D gene: .; J gene: TRBJ1-2; CDR3 protein: CASSQEEESAGRLYGYTF; CDR3 DNA: TGTGCCAGCAGCCAAGAAGAAGAGTCGGCAGGGCGCCTTTATGGCTACACCTTC
V gene: TRBV9; D gene: .; J gene: TRBJ2-5; CDR3 protein: CASSPHWDQETQYF; CDR3 DNA: TGTGCCAGCAGCCCCCATTGGGACCAAGAGACCCAGTACTTC
V gene: TRBV27; D gene: .; J gene: TRBJ1-2; CDR3 protein: CASSPRGSNYGYTF; CDR3 DNA: TGTGCCAGCAGTCCCCGGGGGAGCAACTATGGCTACACCTTC
V gene: TRBV4-3; D gene: .; J gene: TRBJ1-1; CDR3 protein: CASSQDFGNTEAFF; CDR3 DNA: TGCGCCAGCAGCCAAGACTTCGGGAACACTGAAGCTTTCTTT
V gene: TRBV24-1; D gene: TRBD2; J gene: TRBJ2-1; CDR3 protein: CATSDEAGGLAARNEQFF; CDR3 DNA: TGTGCCACCAGTGACGAAGCGGGGGGACTAGCGGCACGCAATGAGCAGTTCTTC
V gene: TRBV16; D gene: .; J gene: TRBJ1-4; CDR3 protein: CASTSGGEKLFF; CDR3 DNA: TGTGCCAGCACCTCGGGCGGGGAAAAACTGTTTTTT
V gene: TRBV5-1; D gene: TRBD1; J gene: TRBJ2-5; CDR3 protein: CACQPGYTGQGRETQYF; CDR3 DNA: TGCGCCTGCCAGCCTGGATACACGGGACAGGGGAGGGAGACCCAGTACTTC
V gene: TRBV18; D gene: .; J gene: TRBJ2-7; CDR3 protein: CASSLSYEQYF; CDR3 DNA: TGTGCCAGCTCACTCTCCTACGAGCAGTACTTC
V gene: TRBV6-5; D gene: TRBD1; J gene: TRBJ1-6; CDR3 protein: CASSRPGQGGSPLHF; CDR3 DNA: TGTGCCAGCAGTCGTCCGGGACAGGGGGGTTCACCCCTCCACTTT
V gene: TRBV6-2/TRBV6-3; D gene: TRBD2; J gene: TRBJ2-2; CDR3 protein: CASSRRLAGITGELFF; CDR3 DNA: TGTGCCAGCAGCCGCAGACTAGCGGGGATCACCGGGGAGCTGTTTTTT
V gene: TRBV12-5; D gene: .; J gene: TRBJ2-7; CDR3 protein: CASGCLGTWSYEQYF; CDR3 DNA: TGTGCTAGTGGTTGCCTCGGGACATGGTCCTACGAGCAGTACTTC
V gene: TRBV6-5; D gene: TRBD1; J gene: TRBJ1-3; CDR3 protein: CASRDDRGLGNTIYF; CDR3 DNA: TGTGCCAGCAGAGACGACAGGGGGCTGGGAAACACCATATATTTT
V gene: TRBV19; D gene: .; J gene: TRBJ2-1; CDR3 protein: CATSGAHGEREQFF; CDR3 DNA: TGTGCCACCTCGGGGGCCCATGGGGAGCGTGAGCAGTTCTTC